Following are 14 T cell receptor beta chains from one sample sequenced in a study of cytomegalovirus exposure and HLA in healthy donors. 13 Jbeta primers and 60 Vbeta primers were used for the PCR. Sequencing used immunoSEQ multiplex PCR; TCRdb keeps in-frame clones, though not all of them. The sample holds 150,000 to 200,000 clones; approximately 75% are singletons and the top ten take approximately 2%. Sequences were obtained from PBMCs. The source of these receptors is a woman aged 18-30 years in good health and CMV-seronegative.

This clone was detected only once. The V and J genes are TRBV7-3 and TRBJ2-1; 11 bases map to TRBD2. Trimming removed 5 bases from V and 3 bases from J; junction bases left unmatched: 12. Per the germline V gene, CDR1 is SGHTA and CDR2 is FQGTGA. The CDR3 is 18 amino acids. In nucleotides, the CDR3 is TGTGCCAGCAGCGCCTCCCCTGGACTAGCGGGCTTCTACAATGAGCAGTTCTTC. Translation gives CASSASPGLAGFYNEQFF.

The chain uses TRBV6-1 and TRBJ2-5, with 13 bases that match TRBD2. Losses at the gene ends were 6 bases for V and 4 bases for J; bases not matched to a gene: 5. CDR1 MNHNS and CDR2 SASEGT come from the germline V gene. There are 15 residues in the CDR3. The CDR3 DNA reads as TGTGCCAGCAGAGTACTAGCGGGGGGGCCAGAGACCCAGTACTTC. Its translation: CASRVLAGGPETQYF.

This chain connects TRBV28 to TRBJ2-1; 9 nucleotides agree with TRBD2. Germline trimming cut 4 bases from V and 3 bases from J; bases unmatched to any gene: 7. The CDR3 has 16 residues. In germline, CDR1 is MDHEN, CDR2 SYDVKM. The CDR3 coding sequence is TGTGCCAGCAGTTCAGGGACTAGCCTCTTCTACAATGAGCAGTTCTTC. Amino acids: CASSSGTSLFYNEQFF.

The chain employs TRBV19 and TRBJ1-5; TRBD1 might be the D (6 bases). Trimming took off 1 base at V and 4 bases at J, with 17 bases between the two ends. In germline, CDR1 is LNHDA, CDR2 SQIVND (reference sequence). This CDR3 spans 17 amino acids. The CDR3 reads CASSIGTGSILNQPQHF. DNA for the CDR3: TGTGCCAGTAGTATAGGAACAGGGTCGATCTTAAATCAGCCCCAGCATTTT. The entire variable domain, with the rest obtained from reference TRBV19 and TRBJ1-5, is as follows: DGGITQSPKYLFRKEGQNVTLSCEQNLNHDAMYWYRQDPGQGLRLIYYSQIVNDFQKGDIAEGYSVSREKKESFPLTVTSAQKNPTAFYLCASSIGTGSILNQPQHFGDGTRLSIL.

In regard to this clone: The same CDR3 is also encoded by other DNA sequences in this sample. The chain employs TRBV10-3 and TRBJ2-1; D possibly corresponds to TRBD2 (5 bases). This CDR3 region has 14 residues. V was pared by 6 bases and J by 3 bases, with 12 bases between. Germline V CDR1 and CDR2: ENHRY, SYGVKD. The DNA for the CDR3 is TGTGCCATCAGGAGCAAGGACTTCTACAATGAGCAGTTCTTC. Amino acid sequence: CAIRSKDFYNEQFF.

This clone was found once. V is TRBV2 and J is TRBJ1-2; tentative D call: TRBD1 (5 bases). The CDR3 contains 15 residues. Germline V gene lookup returns CDR1 SNHLY and CDR2 FYNNEI. Trimming left V 6 bases short and J 7 bases short, with 21 bases between. The CDR3 sequence: CASRDRNRERGGYTF. Here the CDR3 DNA reads TGTGCCAGCAGAGACAGAAATCGGGAGCGGGGTGGCTACACCTTC.

The chain employs TRBV2 and TRBJ1-2; D unresolved. The germline CDR1 and CDR2 sequences are SNHLY and FYNNEI. Trimming cost V 2 bases and J 6 bases, with 7 bases left between them. The length of the CDR3 is 12 residues. The chain's CDR3 is CASSEQTNGYTF. The CDR3 DNA reads TGTGCCAGCAGTGAACAGACAAATGGCTACACCTTC.

The CDR3 is CASSLWTGGNQPQHF. As DNA, the CDR3 is TGCGCCAGCAGCTTGTGGACAGGGGGAAATCAGCCCCAGCATTTT. The rearrangement uses TRBV5-1 and TRBJ1-5; 10 bases line up with TRBD1. The CDR3 covers 15 residues. With V trimmed by 1 base and J by 4 bases, 2 bases remained unmatched. Germline V gives CDR1 SGHRS, CDR2 YFSETQ.

This clone has a single count. The rearrangement joins TRBV7-3 to TRBJ2-7; perhaps TRBD2 as D (5 bases). This CDR3 is built from 15 residues. Trimming shortened V by 5 bases and J by 3 bases, and 17 bases separated the two germline ends. The germline V gene has CDR1 SGHTA and CDR2 FQGTGA. CDR3 DNA: TGTGCCAGCAGCCCGAGGGTTAGGGTAGACTACGAGCAGTACTTC. Protein product: CASSPRVRVDYEQYF.

This clone is a singleton in its sample. This chain uses TRBV5-4 with TRBJ1-3, with no clear D. V was clipped by 1 base and J by 0 bases, with 14 bases between them. This CDR3 has 17 amino acids. CDR1 and CDR2 from the germline V gene are SGHNT and YYREEE (reference sequence). CDR3 protein: CASSLSGRFFSGNTIYF. As DNA, the CDR3 is TGTGCCAGCAGCTTGTCCGGCAGGTTTTTCTCTGGAAACACCATATATTTT.

The rearrangement uses TRBV5-4 and TRBJ2-5; 7 bases align to TRBD2. This CDR3 has 14 residues. The germline CDR1 and CDR2 sequences are SGHNT and YYREEE (reference sequence). J was trimmed by 0 bases and V by 6 bases; bases with no gene match: 5. The CDR3 protein is CASKGGADQETQYF. The CDR3, as DNA: TGTGCCAGCAAGGGAGGGGCCGACCAAGAGACCCAGTACTTC.

The chain is built from TRBV6-1 and TRBJ1-5; D is undetermined. The length of the CDR3 is 14 residues. Deletions cut 5 bases from V and 0 bases from J, with 8 bases between. The germline gives CDR1 MNHNS, CDR2 SASEGT. The CDR3 is CASSLRSSNQPQHF. In nucleotides, the CDR3 is TGTGCCAGCAGTTTGAGAAGTAGCAATCAGCCCCAGCATTTT.

This clone has a single count. The rearrangement links TRBV29-1 to TRBJ2-7, with D tentatively TRBD1 (5 bases). There are 14 residues in the CDR3. V lost 5 bases and J lost 0, with 14 bases in between. The V gene's germline CDR1 is SQVTM and CDR2 ANQGSEA. CDR3 nucleotides: TGCAGCGTTAGGGTGATGACAGCCTCCTACGAGCAGTACTTC. Translation gives CSVRVMTASYEQYF.

The chain links TRBV7-4 to TRBJ2-6, with a possible D match to TRBD2 (6 bases). The CDR3 loop spans 19 amino acids. V was cut by 3 bases and J by 2 bases, with 20 bases left in between. Germline loops: CDR1 SGHVT, CDR2 SQSDAQ. This CDR3 is CASSFSGELAAPGANVLTF. In DNA form, the CDR3 reads TGTGCCAGCAGCTTTTCGGGGGAACTCGCCGCCCCTGGGGCCAACGTCCTGACTTTC. Filled out from reference TRBV7-4 and TRBJ2-6, the complete variable domain reads GAGVSQSPRYKVAKRGRDVALRCDSISGHVTLYWYRQTLGQGSEVLTYSQSDAQRDKSGRPSGRFSAERPERSVSTLKIQRTEQGDSAVYLCASSFSGELAAPGANVLTFGAGSRLTVL.